The 7 T cell receptor beta chains listed next were all sequenced from one sample in a study of shared clonotypes between healthy human individuals. This table comes from immunoSEQ multiplex PCR, and its TCRdb copy is limited to in-frame clones, with some not included. The sample lists more than 1,200,000 clones; approximately 98.5% were seen once. The sequenced sample consisted of naive CD4+ T cells sorted from blood. Subset meaning: CD45RA+ positively selected. The receptors shown here come from a man aged 30 to 45 in good health.

The chain uses TRBV6-5 and TRBJ1-5; D gene unclear. Germline CDR1 and CDR2: MNHEY and SVGAGI. V was pared by 0 bases and J by 7 bases, with 13 bases between. This CDR3 has 15 residues. DNA of the CDR3: TGTGCCAGCAGTTACTCGTCCAGCCTCGGACAGCCCCAGCATTTT. The encoded protein is CASSYSSSLGQPQHF.

V usage is TRBV7-2 and J usage is TRBJ2-5, with D perhaps matching TRBD1 (6 bases). The CDR3 contains 14 residues. The V and J ends lost 5 bases and 3 bases respectively, with 13 bases between them. In germline, CDR1 is SGHTA, CDR2 FQGNSA. The CDR3 nucleotides read TGTGCCAGCAGCGCGCGGACAGTGAAAGAGACCCAGTACTTC. Protein: CASSARTVKETQYF.

The chain carries TRBV13 and TRBJ1-5; TRBD1 aligns across 7 bases. V lost 4 bases, J lost 0 bases, and 3 bases stayed unmatched. CDR3 size: 15 residues. Looked up from germline, CDR1 is PRHDT and CDR2 is FYEKMQ (reference sequence). The DNA of the CDR3 is TGTGCCAGCAGCTCCGGGACAGCTAGCAATCAGCCCCAGCATTTT. The encoded protein is CASSSGTASNQPQHF.

This rearrangement joins TRBV10-3 to TRBJ1-2; D remains unclear. Per the germline V gene, CDR1 is ENHRY and CDR2 is SYGVKD. CDR3 size: 14 residues. The ends were cut back, 2 bases at V and 1 base at J, with 8 bases in the middle. The CDR3 DNA is TGTGCCATCAGTGAGCCAGGAGGTAACTATGGCTACACCTTC. Encoded protein: CAISEPGGNYGYTF.

This clone was observed a single time. The chain carries TRBV15 and TRBJ2-3; no clear D. The germline V gene has CDR1 LNHNV and CDR2 YYDKDF (reference sequence). The CDR3 is made up of 13 amino acids. V lost 3 bases and J 5 bases, leaving 9 bases between the germline ends. The CDR3: CATSRGIEDTQYF. CDR3 coding DNA: TGTGCCACCAGCAGGGGGATCGAAGATACGCAGTATTTT.

This clone appeared once. J is TRBJ2-7 and V is TRBV5-4; 8 nucleotides agree with TRBD1. V lost 6 bases, J lost 0 bases, and 5 bases stayed unmatched. This CDR3 is 14 amino acids long. CDR1 SGHNT and CDR2 YYREEE come from the germline V gene (reference sequence). The CDR3 sequence: CASTDRGLSYEQYF. DNA for the CDR3: TGTGCCAGCACCGACAGGGGACTCTCCTACGAGCAGTACTTC.

This clone was detected once. This chain links TRBV18 with TRBJ2-7; 8 positions agree with TRBD1. The germline V gene has CDR1 KGHSH and CDR2 LQKENI. J lost 3 bases, V lost 3 bases, and 7 bases had no gene match. CDR3 length: 15 amino acids. CDR3 amino acids: CASSPRTGKDYEQYF. CDR3 nucleotides: TGTGCCAGCTCACCCCGGACAGGGAAGGACTACGAGCAGTACTTC.